This is a list of T cell receptor beta chains from one sample in a study of T cells in localized non-small cell lung cancer. TCRdb's copy holds only in-frame clones and misses some; the assay was immunoSEQ multiplex PCR. The table shows some 34,000 clones, with about 82% occurring only once. The sequencing here drew on peripheral blood, taken before any cancer treatment. These receptors were taken from a male donor older than 55 with stage III squamous cell lung carcinoma. CDR3s include the opening cysteine and the closing phenylalanine or tryptophan. A D gene is named only where the DNA matches it firmly. Rows may omit the clone size; those that give it use once, few, many or a size class.

V gene	D gene	clone size	J gene	CDR3 protein	CDR3 DNA
TRBV4-3	TRBD2	-	TRBJ2-3	CASSQAGLASGTQYF	TGCGCCAGCAGCCAAGCGGGACTAGCTAGTGGTACGCAGTATTTT
TRBV15	TRBD2	once	TRBJ2-3	CATSRAGLATDTQYF	TGTGCCACCAGCAGAGCGGGACTAGCCACAGATACGCAGTATTTT
TRBV4-3	TRBD1	-	TRBJ1-2	CASSQNRGTGYTF	TGCGCCAGCAGCCAAAACAGGGGGACTGGCTACACCTTC
TRBV7-7	TRBD1	-	TRBJ2-2	CASSATGVSGELFF	TGTGCCAGCAGCGCAACAGGGGTTTCCGGGGAGCTGTTTTTT
TRBV7-2	-	-	TRBJ2-7	CASSPTRGEQYF	TGTGCCAGCAGCCCGACCCGAGGCGAGCAGTACTTC
TRBV11-3	TRBD1	-	TRBJ2-3	CASSYTGDPTDTQYF	TGTGCCAGCAGCTATACAGGGGATCCCACAGATACGCAGTATTTT
TRBV14	-	-	TRBJ2-5	CASSHTQMDYLTKETQYF	TGTGCCAGCAGCCATACCCAGATGGACTACCTCACTAAAGAGACCCAGTACTTC
TRBV5-1	-	-	TRBJ2-6	CASSTGRDISGANVLTF	TGCGCCAGCAGCACAGGCCGGGACATATCTGGGGCCAACGTCCTGACTTTC
TRBV7-2	-	-	TRBJ1-2	CASSLPPGMANYGYTF	TGTGCCAGCAGCCTTCCCCCCGGGATGGCTAACTATGGCTACACCTTC
TRBV5-6	TRBD2	once	TRBJ2-5	CASSLTSGGFKETQYF	TGTGCCAGCAGCTTGACTAGCGGGGGGTTTAAAGAGACCCAGTACTTC
TRBV7-2	-	-	TRBJ2-5	CASSFPQETQYF	TGTGCCAGCAGCTTTCCCCAAGAGACCCAGTACTTC